The 3 T cell receptor beta chains reported below all come from one sample, sequenced in a study of blood T cells in healthy people across ages. PCR was performed a second time for roughly 6 to 12 cycles using a sample-barcoded 5' primer and a J-beta primer mix. TCRdb independently ran MiXCR on the 5' RACE reads; one entry per CDR3 protein. Of 660,000 or so distinct CDR3 sequences in the sample, under 65% were seen once. The specimen sequenced was blood. These receptors were obtained from a man aged 60-69 years in good health.

This chain's CDR3 is CASSSEVGQPQHF. The CDR3 region has the DNA TGTGCCAGCAGTTCCGAGGTCGGGCAGCCCCAGCATTTT. The chain joins TRBV28 to TRBJ1-5, with D unresolved. The CDR3 runs 13 residues. In germline, CDR1 is MDHEN, CDR2 SYDVKM. V gave up 4 bases and J gave up 7 bases, with 11 bases separating them.

The V gene is TRBV6-6, the J gene TRBJ1-2; tentative D call: TRBD1 (6 bases). This CDR3 has 15 residues. The germline V and J ends were trimmed by 2 bases and 3 bases, with 13 bases remaining between them. Looked up from germline, CDR1 is MNHNY and CDR2 is SVGAGI (reference sequence). CDR3 DNA sequence: TGTGCCAGCAGTTACCTCCGGGGGGCGGACTATGGCTACACCTTC. Residues: CASSYLRGADYGYTF.

CDR3 DNA: TGTGCCAGCAGCTTAGCCGGGGCGGCAGATACGCAGTATTTT. Encoded protein: CASSLAGAADTQYF. V is TRBV7-2 and J is TRBJ2-3; possibly TRBD1 or TRBD2 for D (5 bases each). Looked up from germline, CDR1 is SGHTA and CDR2 is FQGNSA. The CDR3 is made up of 14 amino acids. Trimming cost V 0 bases and J 4 bases, with 8 bases left between them.